This T cell receptor (beta chain) was profiled in a study of CD8 T cells in ankylosing spondylitis. Study findings and constraints: Reactive arthritis synovial fluid and blood previously showed some of these motif variants. Within ankylosing spondylitis blood, a TCR beta motif made up of seven or eight highly homologous variants appeared to be characteristic.

This clonotype was counted only a few times. What it recognizes is unknown. Each CDR3 protein is one row after TCRdb ran MiXCR on the 5' RACE reads. The sample contains approximately 300,000 distinct CDR3 sequences, approximately 8% of which appear only once. This CDR3 has 14 residues. The V end lost 2 bases, the J end lost 5 bases, and 12 bases lay between the germline ends. The chain recombines TRBV12-3 or TRBV12-4 with TRBJ2-5, with D perhaps TRBD1 or TRBD2 (5 bases each). Sequenced material: blood, either unsorted or a sorted T cell fraction (not recorded which). The clonotype originates from a male donor with ankylosing spondylitis. CDR3 coding DNA: TGTGCCAGCAGTTTATATCAGGGCGGGGAGACCCAGTACTTC. It specifies CASSLYQGGETQYF.